This T cell receptor beta chain was sequenced in a study of shared clonotypes between healthy human individuals. The germline gives CDR1 SGHNT, CDR2 YYREEE (reference sequence). The J segment lost 4 bases and the V segment lost 4 bases, leaving 2 bases of the junction unmatched. CDR3 length equals 14 residues. Only in-frame clones appear in the TCRdb table, and some are missing; sequencing was by immunoSEQ multiplex PCR. Of 2 million to 3 million clones listed, roughly 93% were seen once; the top ten hold roughly 0.36%. This TCR came from a man younger than 35 in good health. Some clones in this sample may be carry-over from other donors' samples. The chain carries TRBV5-4 and TRBJ2-2; 9 nucleotides align to TRBD1. Sequences were obtained from naive CD4+ T cells from PBMCs. Subset given: CD45RA+ positively selected. CDR3 loop: CASSPTGGTGELFF. For the CDR3, the DNA is TGTGCCAGCAGCCCGACAGGGGGCACCGGGGAGCTGTTTTTT.